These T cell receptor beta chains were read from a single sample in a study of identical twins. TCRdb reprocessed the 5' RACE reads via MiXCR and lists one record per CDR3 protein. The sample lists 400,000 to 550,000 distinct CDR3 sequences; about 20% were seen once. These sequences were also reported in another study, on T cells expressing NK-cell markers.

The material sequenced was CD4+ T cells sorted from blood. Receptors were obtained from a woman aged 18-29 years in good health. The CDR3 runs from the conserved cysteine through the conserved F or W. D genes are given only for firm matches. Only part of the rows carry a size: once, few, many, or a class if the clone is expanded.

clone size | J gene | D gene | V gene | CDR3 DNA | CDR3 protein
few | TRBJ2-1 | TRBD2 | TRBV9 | TGTGCCAGCAGCGCCGGGACTAGCACTAACAATGAGCAGTTCTTC | CASSAGTSTNNEQFF
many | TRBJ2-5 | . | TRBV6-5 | TGTGCCAGCAGTTACTCGGTCTCAGGGGAAGAGACCCAGTACTTC | CASSYSVSGEETQYF
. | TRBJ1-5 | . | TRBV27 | TGTGCCAGCACTGGGGGGCAGGGACAGCCCCAGCATTTT | CASTGGQGQPQHF
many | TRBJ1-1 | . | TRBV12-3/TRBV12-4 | TGTGCCAGCAGTCAAGGACTGAACACTGAAGCTTTCTTT | CASSQGLNTEAFF
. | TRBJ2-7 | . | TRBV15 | TGTGCCACCAGCCGAAACCCCAGGGGCTCCTACGAGCAGTACTTC | CATSRNPRGSYEQYF
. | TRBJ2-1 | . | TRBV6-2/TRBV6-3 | TGTGCCAGCCGCGCGACCCGCTCCTACAATGAGCAGTTCTTC | CASRATRSYNEQFF
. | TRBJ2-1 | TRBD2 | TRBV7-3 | TGTGCCAGCAGCTCCTCACTAGCGGGGGGGAACTATGAGCAGTTCTTC | CASSSSLAGGNYEQFF
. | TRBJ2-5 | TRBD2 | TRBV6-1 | TGTGCCAGCAGGACCCGGGAGGGGTACCAAGAGACCCAGTACTTC | CASRTREGYQETQYF
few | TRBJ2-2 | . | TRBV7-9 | TGTGCCAGCAGCTCCTTTAAGACCGGGGAGCTGTTTTTT | CASSSFKTGELFF
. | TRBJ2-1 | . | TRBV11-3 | TGTGCCAGCAGCTCCCAGGGTCCCCAGGGCTACAATGAGCAGTTCTTC | CASSSQGPQGYNEQFF
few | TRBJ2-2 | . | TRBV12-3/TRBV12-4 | TGTGCCAGCAGTTTAGGCCGTAGAGGCACCGGGGAGCTGTTTTTT | CASSLGRRGTGELFF
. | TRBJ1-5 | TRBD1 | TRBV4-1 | TGCGCCAGCAGCCAAGGGCAGGGGGCGGGCAATCAGCCCCAGCATTTT | CASSQGQGAGNQPQHF
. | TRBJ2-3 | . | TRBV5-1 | TGCGCCAGCAGCTTGGCACTAGCCCAAAGCACAGATACGCAGTATTTT | CASSLALAQSTDTQYF
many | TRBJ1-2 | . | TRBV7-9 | TGTGCCAGCAGCTTAAATACAGGCGCCTCTTATGGCTACACCTTC | CASSLNTGASYGYTF
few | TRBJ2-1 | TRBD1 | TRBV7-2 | TGTGCCAGCAGCTCGCGACAGGGTTACAATGAGCAGTTCTTC | CASSSRQGYNEQFF
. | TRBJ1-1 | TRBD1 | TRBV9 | TGTGCCAGCAGCGTAGATGGGACAGGGGGCACTGAAGCTTTCTTT | CASSVDGTGGTEAFF
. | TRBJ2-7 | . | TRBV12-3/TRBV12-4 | TGTGCCAGCAGCGTGACGGGACCCTACGAGCAGTACTTC | CASSVTGPYEQYF
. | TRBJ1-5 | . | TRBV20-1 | TGCAGTGCTAGAAGGTCGGGGAGGGGTGAGGGTCAGCCCCAGCATTTT | CSARRSGRGEGQPQHF
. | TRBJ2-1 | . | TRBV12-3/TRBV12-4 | TGTGCCAGCAGTTTAGCGTACGAGGCCAATTGGTCGGGGGAGCAGTTCTTC | CASSLAYEANWSGEQFF
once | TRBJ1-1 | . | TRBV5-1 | TGCGCCAGCAGCTGGGGGGGATTGGGCACTGAAGCTTTCTTT | CASSWGGLGTEAFF
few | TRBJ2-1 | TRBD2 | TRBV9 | TGTGCCAGCAGCGTTGCTCCGGGACTAGGTTCCAATGAGCAGTTCTTC | CASSVAPGLGSNEQFF
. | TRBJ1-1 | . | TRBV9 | TGTGCCAGCAGCACCCGGGGGGGCCCAGAAGCTTTCTTT | CASSTRGGPEAFF
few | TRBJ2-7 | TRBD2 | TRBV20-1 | TGCAGTGCTAGAGTCCTAGCGGAGGGGTTCCACGAGCAGTACTTC | CSARVLAEGFHEQYF
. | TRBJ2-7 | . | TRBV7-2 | TGTGCCAGCAGCTTAGTTGGGGACGGGGTCTACGAGCAGTACTTC | CASSLVGDGVYEQYF